The text below deals with one T cell receptor beta chain. The antigen it binds to is not known. The sample holds no much larger clone one base away, and base qualities are not on file. Using the deep immunoSEQ assay, multiplex PCR amplified TCR CDR3 regions from genomic DNA. Extracted genomic DNA from each cell subset was spread evenly across all wells of several immunoSEQ 96-well plates, with each plate serving as a replicate. Each replicate PCR for sorted subsets received 150 to 250 ng genomic DNA, equal to tens of thousands of T cell genomes. The purified libraries were quantified using a Qubit 3.0 fluorometer, sized with a Bioanalyzer 2100, and then quantified again using the KAPA Library Quantification kit. Every immunoSEQ 96-well plate was sequenced on a dedicated single-read 150-cycle Illumina NextSeq 550 flow cell. The paper's processing steps were these. The immunoSEQ output contained only junctional sequences without quality scores, so filtering could not match that applied to full-length reads. To assign V/J genes and CDR3, sequences were annotated using PyIR, a Python wrapper for IgBLAST v1.9, with IMGT germline references. Reads were filtered out if the reads had weak V/J assignments (E-value above 1e-6), no CDR3, stop codons, out-of-frame junctions, or ambiguous translated residues. A V3J clonotype was defined by an identical inferred V gene, J gene, and CDR3 amino acid sequence. Percentage overlap between repertoires was computed as shared unique clonotypes divided by the size of the smaller repertoire. Repertoire richness was assessed with RTK rarefaction, the Chao1 estimator, and Recon v2.1 estimates of unobserved clonotypes. OLGA was used to compute generation probabilities for all TCRbeta clonotypes that the gDNA method yielded from several donors. TCRdb limited this immuneACCESS table to in-frame rearrangements with V and J called. A share of clones is missing; checked studies link under half to unresolved V genes, and the rest is unexplained. The V and J calls and the clone size are those of that table, but D and trimming were determined from the DNA. The sample contains hundreds of thousands of clones, more than 85% of them found a single time. The ten largest make up 24% of the sample.

This sample stems from a study of shared clonotypes between healthy human individuals (dated by TCRdb to about 2020). Background for the entire study: The cohort comprised a couple of women and a few men aged 18 to 49 years. For each donor, CD4 naive and CD4 memory were each run on three plates, CD8 naive on two plates, and CD8 memory on one plate. The study deeply sequenced blood TCR repertoires of 5 or 6 healthy adults to estimate repertoire size and the extent of clonotype sharing between individuals. To increase sequencing depth and limit assay-specific biases, TCR repertoire library preparation and sequencing were carried out by different laboratories using diverse techniques. Between about 0.94 and 8.9 billion PBMCs per donor were obtained by leukapheresis.

Via the germline V gene, CDR1 is SGHTA and CDR2 FQGNSA. V was cut back by 2 bases and J by 2 bases, leaving a gap of 25 bases between them. The CDR3 runs 19 amino acids, cysteine and phenylalanine included. Here the CDR3 DNA is all that survives: 57 bases in frame from base 1. CD8 naive samples consisted of CD45RO-negative cells that were positively selected for CCR7, yielding a CD45RA+CCR7+ population without TemRA cells. Healthy HIV-negative adults with no recently reported acute infections or vaccinations were included as donors. All donors were Caucasian adults living in Nashville, Tennessee, USA. Blood was obtained by leukapheresis, after which PBMCs were separated by Ficoll-Histopaque density gradient centrifugation and cryopreserved in liquid nitrogen vapor phase. Analytical flow cytometry was used to check the purity and quantity of every magnetically sorted T cell population. Each sorted fraction had its genomic DNA isolated and then quantified by UV absorbance on a Nanodrop 2000c.

General conclusions and limits of the study: Higher generation probabilities were observed for clonotypes shared by all four sorted-subset donors than for non-shared clonotypes. The genetic and exposure-history diversity represented was limited by the small number of donors. Incomplete sequencing was indicated by rarefaction of sorted-subset datasets, despite the large sequencing depth. Across a few donors, approximately 5% of naive CD4, more than 3% of naive CD8, approximately 2.5% of memory CD4, and under 0.45% of memory CD8 clonotypes were shared. Pairwise subsampling led to the expectation that sequencing depth would affect the degree of clonotype sharing among donors. Only blood was sampled, and tissue TCR repertoires likely differ from those in blood. Estimated clonotype richness was generally larger for naive than for memory subsets.

The chain employs TRBV7-2 and TRBJ2-7, with TRBD2 tentatively as D gene (6 bases match). Sequences were obtained from naive CD8+ T cells sorted from blood. According to the study, the label for this sample's cell subset or site signals: CD45RA+CCR7+. The source is a man aged 30 to 39 in good health. In nucleotides, the sequence is TGTGCCAGCAGCTTATGGAGACTAGAGACAAGTTTGGGGACCTACGAGCAGTACTTC. It specifies CASSLWRLETSLGTYEQYF.